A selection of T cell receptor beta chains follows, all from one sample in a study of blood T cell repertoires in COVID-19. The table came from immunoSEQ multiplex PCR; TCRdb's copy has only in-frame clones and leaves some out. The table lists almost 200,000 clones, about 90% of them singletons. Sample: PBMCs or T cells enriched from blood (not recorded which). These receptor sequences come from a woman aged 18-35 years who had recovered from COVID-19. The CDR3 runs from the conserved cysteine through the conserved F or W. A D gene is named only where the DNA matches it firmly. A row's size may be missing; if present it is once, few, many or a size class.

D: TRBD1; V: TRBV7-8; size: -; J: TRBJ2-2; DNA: TGTGCCAGCAGCTTAGTTTGGGACAGGGAGGTCGGGGAGCTGTTTTTT; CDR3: CASSLVWDREVGELFF
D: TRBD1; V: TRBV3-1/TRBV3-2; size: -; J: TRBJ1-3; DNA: TGTGCCAGCAGCCCTACCCAGGGGGGACTCGGAAACACCATATATTTT; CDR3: CASSPTQGGLGNTIYF
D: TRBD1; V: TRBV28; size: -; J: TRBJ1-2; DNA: TGTGCCAGCAGTCGCGGGACAGACTATGGCTACACCTTC; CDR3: CASSRGTDYGYTF
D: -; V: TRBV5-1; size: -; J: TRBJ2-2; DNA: TGCGCCAGCAGCTTGGGGTTCACTAGGGACACCGGGGAGCTGTTTTTT; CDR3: CASSLGFTRDTGELFF
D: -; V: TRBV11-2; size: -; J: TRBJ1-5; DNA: TGTGCCAGCAGCTTACAGAGCAATCAGCCCCAGCATTTT; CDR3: CASSLQSNQPQHF
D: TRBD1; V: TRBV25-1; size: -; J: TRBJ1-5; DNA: TGTGGAACGGGGACAGGGGGCTGGCAGCCCCAGCATTTT; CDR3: CGTGTGGWQPQHF
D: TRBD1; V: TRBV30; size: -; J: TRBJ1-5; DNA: TGTGCCTGGGAAAAGAAGGGACAGGGGGCGTGGATGGGTCAGCCCCAGCATTTT; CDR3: CAWEKKGQGAWMGQPQHF
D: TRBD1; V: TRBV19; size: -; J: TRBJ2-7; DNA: TGTGCCAGTACCTCCCCGGGACAGGGGACCTACGAGCAGTACTTC; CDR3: CASTSPGQGTYEQYF
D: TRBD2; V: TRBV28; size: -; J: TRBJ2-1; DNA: TGTGCCAGCAGGATTAGCGGGGGCAGAATTACTGAGCAGTTCTTC; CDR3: CASRISGGRITEQFF
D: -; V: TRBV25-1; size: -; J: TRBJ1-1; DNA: TGTGCCAGCAGTGATAACGGGTTAAACACTGAAGCTTTCTTT; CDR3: CASSDNGLNTEAFF
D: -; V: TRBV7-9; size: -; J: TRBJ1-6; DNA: TGTGCCAGCAGCTTAGTGGGGGGGTCCTATAATTCACCCCTCCACTTT; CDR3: CASSLVGGSYNSPLHF
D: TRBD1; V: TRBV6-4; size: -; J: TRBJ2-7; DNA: TGTGCCAGCACAAGACAGGGGGCCCCATACGAGCAGTACTTC; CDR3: CASTRQGAPYEQYF
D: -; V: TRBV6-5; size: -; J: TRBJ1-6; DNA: TGTGCCAGCAACGGGGACATTCGTGATAATTCACCCCTCCACTTT; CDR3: CASNGDIRDNSPLHF
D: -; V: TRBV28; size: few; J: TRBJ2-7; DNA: TGTGCCAGCGTCCCGGCAGGTCTCTACGAGCAGTACTTC; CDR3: CASVPAGLYEQYF
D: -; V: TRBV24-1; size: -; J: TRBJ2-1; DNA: TGTGCCACCAGTGATTTTTCGGGACTGGACAATGAGCAGTTCTTC; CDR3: CATSDFSGLDNEQFF
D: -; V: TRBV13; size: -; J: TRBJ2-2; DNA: TGTGCCAGCAGCCCGCGACAGTCTAACACCGGGGAGCTGTTTTTT; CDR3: CASSPRQSNTGELFF
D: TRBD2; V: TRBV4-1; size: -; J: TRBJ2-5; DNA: TGCGCCAGCAGCCAAAAGGGAGCGGGGTGGGGGCAAGAGACCCAGTACTTC; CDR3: CASSQKGAGWGQETQYF
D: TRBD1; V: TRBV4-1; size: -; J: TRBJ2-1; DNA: TGCGCCAGCAGCCAGGGGACAGGGAGGGGTCAGTTCTTC; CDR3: CASSQGTGRGQFF
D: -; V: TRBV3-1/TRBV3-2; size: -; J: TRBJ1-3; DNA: TGTGCCAGCAGCCACGGGGGTGGAAACACCATATATTTT; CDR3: CASSHGGGNTIYF
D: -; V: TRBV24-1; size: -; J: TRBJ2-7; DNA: TGTGCCACCAGACTTTACGAGCAGTACTTC; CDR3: CATRLYEQYF
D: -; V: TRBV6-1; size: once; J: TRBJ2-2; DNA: TGTGCCAGCAGTGAAGCTAGACAGTCGAACACCGGGGAGCTGTTTTTT; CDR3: CASSEARQSNTGELFF
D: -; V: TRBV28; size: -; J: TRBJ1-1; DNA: TGTGCCAGCAGTCCTACAGCCAGGAACACTGAAGCTTTCTTT; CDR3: CASSPTARNTEAFF
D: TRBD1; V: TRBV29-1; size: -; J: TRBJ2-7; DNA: TGCAGCGTTGAAGTGGGACAGGGGGCTGAATACGAGCAGTACTTC; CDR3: CSVEVGQGAEYEQYF
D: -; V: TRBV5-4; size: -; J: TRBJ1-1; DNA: TGTGCCAGCAGCTTGGGTTCGTCTGAAGCTTTCTTT; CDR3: CASSLGSSEAFF
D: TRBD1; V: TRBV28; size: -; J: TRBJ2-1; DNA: TGTGCCAGCAGTTTTTCGGGACAGCAATACAATGAGCAGTTCTTC; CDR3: CASSFSGQQYNEQFF
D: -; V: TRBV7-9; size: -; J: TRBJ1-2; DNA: TGTGCCGGGTTGCCGCTAGAGGGCTATGGCTACACCTTC; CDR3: CAGLPLEGYGYTF
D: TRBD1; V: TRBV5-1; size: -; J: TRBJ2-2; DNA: TGCGCCAGCAGCTTGGACAGGGGGAACACCGGGGAGCTGTTTTTT; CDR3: CASSLDRGNTGELFF
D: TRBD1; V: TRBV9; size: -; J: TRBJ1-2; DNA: TGTGCCAGCGAACCCCAGGGGGCCGTCCCTTACTCTATAGGGTACACCTTC; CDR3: CASEPQGAVPYSIGYTF
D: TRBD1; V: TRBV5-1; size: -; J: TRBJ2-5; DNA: TGCGCCAGCAGCATTGGACAGGGAAGACAAGAGACCCAGTACTTC; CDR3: CASSIGQGRQETQYF
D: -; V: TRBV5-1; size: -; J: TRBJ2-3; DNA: TGCGCCAGCAGCTTGTCTTCAGGGGCCTCCACAGATACGCAGTATTTT; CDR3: CASSLSSGASTDTQYF
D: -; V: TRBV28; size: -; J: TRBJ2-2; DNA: TGTGCCAGCAGTTATCAAGGGGGAATTGGCACCGGGGAGCTGTTTTTT; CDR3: CASSYQGGIGTGELFF
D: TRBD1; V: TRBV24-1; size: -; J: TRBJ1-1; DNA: TGTGCCACCAGTGAGTCGGGACAGATGAACACTGAAGCTTTCTTT; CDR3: CATSESGQMNTEAFF
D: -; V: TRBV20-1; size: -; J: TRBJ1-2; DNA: TGCAGTGCTAGTGGTACAGACGATGGCTACACCTTC; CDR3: CSASGTDDGYTF
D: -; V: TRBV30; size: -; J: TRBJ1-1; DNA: TGTGCCTGGAGTGCGGGGGGCCTTGGTTTCTTT; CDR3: CAWSAGGLGFF
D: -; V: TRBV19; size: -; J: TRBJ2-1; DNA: TGTGCCAGTAGTATTGGGACTCGGCCGGACAATGAGCAGTTCTTC; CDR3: CASSIGTRPDNEQFF
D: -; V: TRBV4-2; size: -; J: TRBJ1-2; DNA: TGTGCCAGCAGCCAGACGGGAGGCCCAGCGATTACATATGGCTACACCTTC; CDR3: CASSQTGGPAITYGYTF
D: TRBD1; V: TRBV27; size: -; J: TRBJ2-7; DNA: TGTGCCAGCAGTTTCGGGACAGGGTACGAGCAGTACTTC; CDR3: CASSFGTGYEQYF
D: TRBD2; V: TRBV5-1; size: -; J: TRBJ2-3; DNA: TGCGCCAGCAGCTTGGTGGCGGGGGGGTGGACAGATACGCAGTATTTT; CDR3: CASSLVAGGWTDTQYF
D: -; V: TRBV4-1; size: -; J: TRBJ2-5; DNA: TGCGCCAGCAGCCAAGGGACGGGGGAGACCCAGTACTTC; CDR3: CASSQGTGETQYF
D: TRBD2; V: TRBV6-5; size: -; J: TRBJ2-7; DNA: TGTGCCACCCGTAGCGGGGGGATTACCTACGAGCAGTACTTC; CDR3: CATRSGGITYEQYF
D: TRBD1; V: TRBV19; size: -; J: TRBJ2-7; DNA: TGTGCCAGTAGTATTCTTCCCGGACAGGTCTACGAGCAGTACTTC; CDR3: CASSILPGQVYEQYF
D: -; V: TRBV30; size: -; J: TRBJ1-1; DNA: TGTGCCTGGAACGAGGGCATGAACACTGAAGCTTTCTTT; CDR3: CAWNEGMNTEAFF